A single sample gave rise to the 16 T cell receptor beta chains below, sequenced in a study of blood T cell repertoires in COVID-19. TCRdb keeps only in-frame clones here, not all; method: immunoSEQ multiplex PCR. Among fewer than 600,000 clones, roughly 89% were seen once, and the ten largest hold roughly 0.92%. Sequencing was performed on peripheral blood. These receptor sequences come from a young man with COVID-19, enrolled during active disease.

The rearrangement joins TRBV19 to TRBJ2-1, with D perhaps TRBD1 (6 bases). CDR1 is LNHDA, CDR2 SQIVND, per germline (reference sequence). This CDR3 is built from 15 residues. Trimming took off 6 bases at V and 7 bases at J, with 19 bases between the two ends. CDR3 in amino acids: CASRLGQGTMNEQFF. CDR3 nucleotides: TGTGCCAGTAGGCTGGGGCAGGGGACCATGAATGAGCAGTTCTTC.

V usage is TRBV11-2 and J usage is TRBJ2-7; 13 bases agree with TRBD2. CDR1 is SGHAT, CDR2 FQNNGV, per germline. With 5 bases clipped from V and 7 bases from J, the junction kept 8 bases outside the gene matches. The length of the CDR3 is 15 residues. CDR3 nucleotide sequence: TGTGCCAGCAGCAGTACTAGCGGGGGGGCGGGTGAGCAGTACTTC. Its protein is CASSSTSGGAGEQYF.

The J gene is TRBJ1-4, the V gene TRBV12-3 or TRBV12-4; D remains ambiguous. The CDR3 covers 13 residues. The V and J ends lost 7 bases and 15 bases respectively, with 21 bases between them. CDR3 nucleotide sequence: TGTGCCAGCACCCTAACCACTACGACCGCCTTGTTTTTT. Translation: CASTLTTTTALFF.

The chain couples TRBV19 to TRBJ2-7; 8 bases align to TRBD1. V lost 5 bases and J lost 1; bases outside the gene matches: 7. The CDR3 has 15 residues. CDR1 is LNHDA and CDR2 is SQIVND in the germline V gene (reference sequence). For the CDR3, the DNA is TGTGCCAGTAGTGTAGCCGGGACAGGTTCCTACGAGCAGTACTTC. Translation gives CASSVAGTGSYEQYF.

The rearrangement joins TRBV29-1 to TRBJ1-1; D possibly corresponds to TRBD1 (6 bases). Germline CDR1 SQVTM, CDR2 ANQGSEA. CDR3 length: 12 amino acids. Trimming took 6 bases from V and 0 from J, leaving 8 bases between them. CDR3 region: CSVRGMNTEAFF. The CDR3 DNA sequence: TGCAGCGTAAGGGGGATGAACACTGAAGCTTTCTTT.

This clone came up a few times. J is TRBJ2-3 and V is TRBV9; maybe TRBD2 (5 bases). Germline-derived CDR1 and CDR2 are SGDLS and YYNGEE. The CDR3 sequence is 14 residues long. The V gene lost 4 bases and the J gene lost 4 bases, with 13 bases spanning the gap. The CDR3 DNA follows: TGTGCCAGCAGCTCGGGGTCCAACCCAGATACGCAGTATTTT. This translates into CASSSGSNPDTQYF.

The chain employs TRBV27 and TRBJ2-7; 12 bases are a match to TRBD2. The CDR3 is 16 residues long. The ends lost 3 bases at V and 3 bases at J; junction bases unmatched: 6. Germline assignment: CDR1 MNHEY and CDR2 SMNVEV (reference sequence). The CDR3 reads CASSLRGLAGNYEQYF. The CDR3 bases are TGTGCCAGCAGTTTGCGAGGACTAGCGGGGAACTACGAGCAGTACTTC.

The genes are TRBV18 and TRBJ1-1, with unresolved D. With 2 bases removed from V and 3 bases from J, the gap between germline ends came to 4 bases. The CDR3 is made up of 12 amino acids. Germline V lookup: CDR1 KGHSH, CDR2 LQKENI. DNA of the CDR3: TGTGCCAGCTCACCATCTCACACTGAAGCTTTCTTT. Amino acid sequence: CASSPSHTEAFF.

The chain couples TRBV3-1 (or the pseudogene TRBV3-2) to TRBJ2-5; 12 nucleotides line up with TRBD2. The germline gives CDR1 LGHDT, CDR2 YNNKEL (reference sequence). The trim removed 5 bases at V and 1 base at J, leaving 5 bases unmatched. The CDR3 has 16 residues. This chain's CDR3 is CASSFRLAGVQETQYF. The CDR3, as DNA: TGTGCCAGCAGCTTCCGACTAGCGGGGGTCCAAGAGACCCAGTACTTC.

V gene TRBV19 combines with J gene TRBJ1-1; 9 bases map to TRBD1. V lost 5 bases, J lost 4 bases, and 2 bases stayed unmatched. Germline-derived CDR1 and CDR2 are LNHDA and SQIVND (reference sequence). This CDR3 contains 13 residues. Here the CDR3 reads CASSAQGATEAFF. CDR3 bases: TGTGCCAGTAGTGCACAGGGGGCCACTGAAGCTTTCTTT.

This clone occurred a few times. The chain recombines TRBV6-5 with TRBJ1-3; D unclear. From germline, CDR1 is MNHEY and CDR2 SVGAGI. The V gene lost 6 bases and the J gene lost 0 bases, with 6 bases spanning the gap. The CDR3 loop spans 13 amino acids. The CDR3 region is CASRAVSGNTIYF. The CDR3 nucleotides are TGTGCCAGCAGGGCAGTCTCTGGAAACACCATATATTTT.

The V and J genes are TRBV7-9 and TRBJ1-2; 9 bases are shared with TRBD1. Trimming cost V 3 bases and J 6 bases; bases outside gene matches: 5. This CDR3 comprises 14 residues. Germline V gives CDR1 SEHNR, CDR2 FQNEAQ (reference sequence). CDR3 in DNA: TGTGCCAGCAGCTTTATGGGGACAGGGCATGGCTACACCTTC. This sequence encodes CASSFMGTGHGYTF.

The chain joins TRBV5-1 to TRBJ1-1; perhaps TRBD1 as D (6 bases). V gave up 0 bases and J gave up 3 bases, with 15 bases separating them. This CDR3 spans 16 amino acids. CDR1 is SGHRS and CDR2 is YFSETQ in the germline V gene. In DNA, the CDR3 is TGCGCCAGCAGCTTGGTATCGGGGGGCTCGGACACTGAAGCTTTCTTT. Residues: CASSLVSGGSDTEAFF.

V usage is TRBV7-5 and J usage is TRBJ1-6; the D call of TRBD1 is as the table states it, not checked on the DNA. TRBV7-5 is marked as a pseudogene. This CDR3 comprises 13 residues. CDR3 amino acids: CVRSGDNNSPLHF. CDR3 DNA: TGTGTCAGAAGCGGGGACAACAATTCACCCCTCCACTTT.

The V call is TRBV27, the J call TRBJ2-7, with 14 bases matching TRBD2. V trimming: 6 bases; J trimming: 5 bases; junction bases outside the gene matches: 12. The CDR3 length is 17 residues. Germline CDR1 MNHEY, CDR2 SMNVEV (reference sequence). The CDR3 here is CASSPMGGLAGVHEQYF. DNA of the CDR3: TGTGCCAGCAGCCCTATGGGGGGACTAGCGGGAGTACACGAGCAGTACTTC.

The rearrangement joins TRBV21-1 to TRBJ1-2. TRBV21-1 is noted as a pseudogene. This CDR3 comprises 13 residues. CDR3 nucleotides: TGTGCCAGCAGCAAAGTGACGGGCTATGGCTACACCTTC. This sequence encodes CASSKVTGYGYTF.